This TCR beta chain was captured by sequencing in a study of OX40 agonist ivuxolimab in advanced cancers. CDR1 WSHSY and CDR2 SAAADI come from the germline V gene. V was pared by 0 bases and J by 4 bases, with 1 base between. The CDR3 contains 11 residues. Patients with a history of autoimmune disease or on systemic immunosuppression were excluded. Study-level results: The 0.1-3.0 mg/kg partial responders had among the lowest clonal expansion. At 0.1 to 3.0 mg/kg, clonal expansion of CD4+ and CD8+ blood T cells had occurred by week 6.

As for this clone: The antigen is not known.

The data were produced by immunoSEQ multiplex PCR, yet TCRdb's version contains in-frame clones alone and is incomplete. Among about 21,000 clones, 74% were seen once, and the ten largest hold 33%. Sequenced here: CD4+ or CD8+ T cells sorted from blood, sampled in a trial of the OX40 agonist ivuxolimab. This chain links TRBV10-2 with TRBJ2-7; D is unresolved. This TCR came from an adult with an advanced solid tumor such as melanoma, head and neck, liver or kidney cancer. The CDR3 is CASSESYEQYF. Here the CDR3 DNA reads TGCGCCAGCAGTGAGTCTTACGAGCAGTACTTC.